A single sample gave rise to the 18 T cell receptor beta chains below, sequenced in a study of tumor and adjacent non-tumor tissue in lung cancer. Three rounds of nested PCR, following a modified ARM-PCR protocol, produced the TCRbeta library. Each CDR3 protein is one row after TCRdb ran MiXCR on the multiplex PCR reads. The sample records more than 55,000 distinct CDR3 sequences, about 77% being singletons. No cell sorting was done before RNA was extracted from the tissue. The normal lung tissue was taken more than 3 cm from the tumor edge. Sequencing was done on a sample of distant non-tumor lung tissue. Receptors were obtained from a man aged 55 to 70 with non-small cell lung cancer.

Comments on this clonotype: Compared with germline, one end of the junction differs, possibly owing to a read error. V usage is TRBV14 and J usage is TRBJ2-2; D perhaps matches TRBD2 (5 bases). Germline loops: CDR1 SGHDN, CDR2 FVKESK. The CDR3 is 16 residues long. The CDR3 DNA reads TGTGCCAGCAGCGCCCCGGGATGGATGAACACCGGGGAACTGTTTTTT. Protein product: CASSAPGWMNTGELFF.

On this clonotype itself: One base away lies a much larger clone, so this may be a sequencing read error. The V call is TRBV28, the J call TRBJ2-6, with D tentatively TRBD2 (5 bases). V was shortened by 6 bases and J by 8 bases, with 8 bases between the two germline ends. CDR1 is MDHEN, CDR2 SYDVKM, per germline. The CDR3 runs to 12 residues. CDR3 DNA sequence: TGTGCCAGCAGGTCCGGGACCAACGTCCTGACTTTC. Translation gives CASRSGTNVLTF.

This clonotype was picked up a small number of times. Here the CDR3 omits its conserved ending phenylalanine or tryptophan, so a read error is the likely source. The chain has TRBV20-1 and TRBJ2-7; perhaps TRBD1 as D (6 bases). Germline V lookup: CDR1 DFQATT, CDR2 SNEGSKA (reference sequence). V dropped 5 bases and J dropped 2 bases, with 19 bases sitting between them. CDR3 length: 15 residues. As DNA, the CDR3 is TGCAGTGCTCCTCCGGGATCCGGGACACCCTACGAGCAGTACCTC. Amino acids: CSAPPGSGTPYEQYL.

In regard to this clonotype: The junction shows a germline mismatch at one end, possibly a read error. V is TRBV5-1 and J is TRBJ2-5, with 8 bases aligning to TRBD2. The V gene's germline CDR1 is SGHRS and CDR2 YFSETQ. The CDR3 totals 19 residues. The CDR3 nucleotides are TGTGCCAGCAGCTTGTACCTCAGCGGGAGAGTCCCAAATCAAGAGACCCAGTACTTC. Residues: CASSLYLSGRVPNQETQYF.

In its sample, this clonotype was seen a few times. The chain employs TRBV11-3 and TRBJ2-1, with D perhaps assigned TRBD1 or TRBD2 (6 bases each). Germline V gene sequence: CDR1 SGHNT, CDR2 YENEEA. The CDR3 has 15 amino acids. The V end lost 3 bases, the J end lost 4 bases, and 13 bases lay between the germline ends. DNA for the CDR3: TGTGCCAGCAGCTTGGGCGGGACACCTTACAATGAGCAGTTCTTC. It encodes CASSLGGTPYNEQFF.

This clonotype was found many times. The chain joins TRBV28 to TRBJ2-1, with 10 nucleotides matching TRBD1. V lost 3 bases and J lost 10; bases outside the gene matches: 9. This CDR3 is built from 15 residues. CDR1 and CDR2 from the germline V gene are MDHEN and SYDVKM. The CDR3 DNA reads TGTGCCAGCAGTTTGGCTGGGGACAGGGGTGGCGAGCAGTTCTTC. This encodes CASSLAGDRGGEQFF.

Turning to this clonotype: An end of the junction differs from the germline gene, which may be a read error. V and J are TRBV6-5 and TRBJ2-3; possibly TRBD2 for D (5 bases). The length of the CDR3 is 15 residues. Germline CDR1 and CDR2: MNHEY and SVGAGI. CDR3 in DNA: TGTGCCAGCAGTCTCGAGGGTATTAGCATAGATACGCAGTATTTT. It yields the protein CASSLEGISIDTQYF.

V and J are TRBV29-1 and TRBJ2-1, with D perhaps assigned TRBD1 or TRBD2 (6 bases each). The CDR3 covers 14 residues. CDR1 is SQVTM and CDR2 is ANQGSEA in the germline V gene. V was trimmed by 8 bases and J by 6 bases, leaving 20 bases between them. The CDR3 is CSIWRGAQSNEQFF. CDR3 bases: TGCAGCATTTGGAGGGGGGCGCAGAGCAATGAGCAGTTCTTC.

The chain employs TRBV18 and TRBJ2-6; D possibly matches TRBD1 or TRBD2 (5 bases each). Germline CDR1 and CDR2: KGHSH and LQKENI. The ends were cut back, 3 bases at V and 1 base at J, with 22 bases in the middle. This CDR3 is 20 amino acids long. Written as DNA, the CDR3 is TGTGCCAGCTCACCCCTGGACAATCAGAGGGGCCGGTCTGGGGCCAACGTCCTGACTTTC. As protein: CASSPLDNQRGRSGANVLTF.

Note on this clonotype: One end of the junction fails to match germline, which may point to a read error. J is TRBJ2-1 and V is TRBV29-1; maybe TRBD1 (5 bases). There are 16 residues in the CDR3. The germline V gene encodes CDR1 SQVTM and CDR2 ANQGSEA. CDR3 DNA: TGCAGCGTTGAAGTCCCGGCCGGGTCAGGGTTCAATGAACAGTTCTTC. This translates into CSVEVPAGSGFNEQFF.

This sequence joins TRBV10-3 and TRBJ2-3, with 7 positions matching TRBD2. V was pared by 8 bases and J by 0 bases, with 14 bases of the junction left unmatched. CDR3 length: 17 residues. Germline loops: CDR1 ENHRY, CDR2 SYGVKD. This CDR3 is CAILPRRSGASTDTQYF. CDR3 coding DNA: TGTGCCATCCTCCCCAGAAGGAGCGGGGCTAGCACAGATACGCAGTATTTT.

Worth noting for this clonotype: The junction and the germline gene differ at one end; a read error may be behind it. The chain combines TRBV7-8 with TRBJ2-6, with 7 bases fitting TRBD1. This CDR3 is 15 amino acids long. Germline V CDR1 and CDR2: SGHVS, FQNEAQ. Here the CDR3 reads CTSSSRQGPANVLTF. DNA for the CDR3: TGTACCAGCAGTTCAAGACAGGGACCGGCCAACGTCCTGACTTTC.

This clonotype occurred once. J is TRBJ2-3 and V is TRBV11-3; the D gene is possibly TRBD1 (6 bases). The CDR3 covers 14 residues. The germline V gene encodes CDR1 SGHNT and CDR2 YENEEA. Trimming left V 9 bases short and J 5 bases short, with 18 bases between. The DNA for the CDR3 is TGTGCCAGTAGTCACAGGGATGTCATAGATACGCAGTATTTT. Translated, it gives CASSHRDVIDTQYF. Together with reference TRBV11-3 and TRBJ2-3, the CDR3 gives the full variable domain: EAGVVQSPRYKIIEKKQPVAFWCNPISGHNTLYWYLQNLGQGPELLIRYENEEAVDDSQLPKDRFSAERLKGVDSTLKIQPAELGDSAVYLCASSHRDVIDTQYFGPGTRLTVL.

The table lists this clonotype with a few counts. This clone may be a read error of a much larger clone one base away. J is TRBJ2-7 and V is TRBV28, with 11 bases fitting TRBD1. Germline CDR1 is MDHEN and CDR2 is SYDVKM. CDR3 length equals 15 residues. CDR3 in DNA: TGTGTCAGCAGTTTCGCCGGGACAGGGGGGTACGAGCAGTACTTC. Translation: CVSSFAGTGGYEQYF. The variable domain in full, completed from reference TRBV28 and TRBJ2-7, reads DVKVTQSSRYLVKRTGEKVFLECVQDMDHENMFWYRQDPGLGLRLIYFSYDVKMKEKGDIPEGYSVSREKKERFSLILESASTNQTSMYLCVSSFAGTGGYEQYFGPGTRLTVT.

Regarding this clonotype: Germline and junction disagree at one end, which may indicate a read error. This rearrangement joins TRBV10-3 to TRBJ1-2; 8 positions match TRBD1. This CDR3 is built from 14 residues. Germline V gene lookup returns CDR1 ENHRY and CDR2 SYGVKD. The CDR3 coding sequence is TGTGCCATCGCCGCCTGGACAGGGAGTGACGGCTACACGTTC. It encodes CAIAAWTGSDGYTF.

Worth noting for this clonotype: This is likely a read error, given that the CDR3 carries no conserved phenylalanine or tryptophan at its end. This rearrangement joins TRBV6-1 to TRBJ1-5, with no clear D. The germline CDR1 and CDR2 sequences are MNHNS and SASEGT. The V end was cut by 3 bases, the J end by 3 bases, with 9 bases between. The CDR3 loop spans 14 amino acids. This CDR3 is CASSDNGINQPQHL. CDR3 bases: TGTGCCAGCAGTGATAATGGCATCAATCAGCCCCAGCATCTT.

A few counts support this clonotype. The V gene is TRBV2, the J gene TRBJ1-5, with D unresolved. Per germline, CDR1 SNHLY and CDR2 FYNNEI. This CDR3 has 13 residues. V lost 7 bases and J 2 bases, leaving 9 bases between the germline ends. The CDR3 loop reads CASKEGRNQPQHF. CDR3 in DNA: TGTGCCAGCAAGGAGGGCCGCAATCAGCCCCAGCATTTT.

The J gene is TRBJ1-5, the V gene TRBV6-1; D is unclear. Germline loops: CDR1 MNHNS, CDR2 SASEGT. V was shortened by 2 bases and J by 5 bases, with 10 bases between the two germline ends. CDR3 size: 14 residues. CDR3: CASSESGIDQPQHF. The CDR3, as DNA: TGTGCCAGCAGTGAATCGGGGATTGATCAGCCCCAGCATTTT.